Shown below are 5 T cell receptor beta chains from a single sample sequenced in a study of monozygotic twins with inflammatory bowel disease. TCRdb reanalyzed the 5' RACE reads and collapses them to one entry per CDR3 protein, without DNA. The listing records 200,000 to 250,000 distinct CDR3 sequences. The sequencing sample was made of blood. Receptors were obtained from a human donor with ulcerative colitis or Crohn's disease, or a healthy co-twin of an affected twin (not recorded which).

The chain uses TRBV7-9 and TRBJ2-3; as DNA is missing, the TRBD1 call by TCRdb cannot be tested. Germline V CDR1 and CDR2: SEHNR, FQNEAQ (reference sequence). The CDR3 loop spans 17 amino acids. CDR3: CVSSPDRGQESTDTQYF. Full variable domain (missing parts from reference TRBV7-9 and TRBJ2-3): DTGVSQNPRHKITKRGQNVTFRCDPISEHNRLYWYRQTLGQGPEFLTYFQNEAQLEKSRLLSDRFSAERPKGSFSTLEIQRTEQGDSAMYLCVSSPDRGQESTDTQYFGPGTRLTVL.

The gene calls are TRBV6-1 and TRBJ2-3; without DNA, the TCRdb call of TRBD1 cannot be checked. The CDR3 has 15 amino acids. CDR1 MNHNS and CDR2 SASEGT come from the germline V gene. CDR3 sequence reads: CASSEDSFPTDTQYF.

The rearrangement links TRBV10-3 to TRBJ2-1; absent DNA, TCRdb's TRBD2 call cannot be checked. The CDR3 totals 14 residues. In germline, CDR1 is ENHRY, CDR2 SYGVKD. The CDR3 reads CAISGRADKDEQFF.

The gene calls are TRBV5-1 and TRBJ2-3; checking the TCRdb D call of TRBD1 is not possible without DNA. Germline CDR1 reads SGHRS; CDR2 reads YFSETQ. This CDR3 is 14 amino acids long. The CDR3 here is CASRIGSGIDTQYF.

The chain employs TRBV4-3 and TRBJ2-1; absent DNA, TCRdb's TRBD1 call cannot be checked. The germline V gene encodes CDR1 LGHNA and CDR2 YSLEER. The CDR3 contains 15 residues. The CDR3 reads CASSQGGTGENEQFF.